This T cell receptor (beta chain) was retrieved from a study of shared T cell receptors in the human thymus. Germline V gene lookup returns CDR1 MDHEN and CDR2 SYDVKM. This CDR3 spans 14 amino acids. V shed 4 bases and J shed 0 bases, with 6 bases lying between them. Here immunoSEQ multiplex PCR was the method, and the copy in TCRdb shows in-frame clones only, minus some. The sample consists of about 660,000 clones, roughly 88% of them appearing once. The sample also formed part of further work on human thymus T cells. That work contributes: Resections from corrective heart surgery supplied the thymus tissue. The authors found apparently biased V and J gene usage in thymic and blood repertoires.

This chain uses TRBV28 with TRBJ2-2; no clear D gene. The sequence was collected from a boy in the first two years of life with a congenital heart defect. Source material: thymocytes. CDR3 DNA sequence: TGTGCCAGCAGTTACATATCGAACACCGGGGAGCTGTTTTTT. This sequence encodes CASSYISNTGELFF.